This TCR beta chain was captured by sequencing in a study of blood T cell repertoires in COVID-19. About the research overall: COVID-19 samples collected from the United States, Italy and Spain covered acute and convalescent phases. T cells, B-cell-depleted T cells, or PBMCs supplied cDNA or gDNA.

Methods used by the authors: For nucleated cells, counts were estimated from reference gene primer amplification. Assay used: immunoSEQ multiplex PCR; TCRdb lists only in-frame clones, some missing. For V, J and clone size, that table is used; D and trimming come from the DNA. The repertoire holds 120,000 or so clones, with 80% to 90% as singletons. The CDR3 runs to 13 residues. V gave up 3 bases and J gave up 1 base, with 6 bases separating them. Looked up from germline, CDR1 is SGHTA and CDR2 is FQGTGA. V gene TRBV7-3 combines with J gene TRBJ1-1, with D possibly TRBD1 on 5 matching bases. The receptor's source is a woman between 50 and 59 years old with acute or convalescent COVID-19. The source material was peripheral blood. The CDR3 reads CASSFQGNTEAFF. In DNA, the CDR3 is TGTGCCAGCAGCTTTCAGGGGAACACTGAAGCTTTCTTT.